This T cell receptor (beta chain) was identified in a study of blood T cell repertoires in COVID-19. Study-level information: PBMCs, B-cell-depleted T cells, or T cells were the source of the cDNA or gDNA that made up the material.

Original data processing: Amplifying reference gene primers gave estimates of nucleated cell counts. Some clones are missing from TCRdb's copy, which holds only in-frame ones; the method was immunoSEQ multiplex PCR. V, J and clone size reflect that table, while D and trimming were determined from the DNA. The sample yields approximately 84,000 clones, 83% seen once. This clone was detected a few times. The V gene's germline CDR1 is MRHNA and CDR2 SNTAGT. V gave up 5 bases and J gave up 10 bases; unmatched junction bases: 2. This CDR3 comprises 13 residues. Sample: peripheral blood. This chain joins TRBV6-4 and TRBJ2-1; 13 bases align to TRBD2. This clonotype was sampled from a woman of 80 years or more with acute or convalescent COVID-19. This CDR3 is CASSPGLAGEQFF. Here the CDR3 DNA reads TGTGCCAGCAGTCCGGGACTAGCGGGAGAGCAGTTCTTC.